The present T cell receptor (beta chain) was sequenced within a study of T cell responses to AZD1222 COVID-19 vaccine. A remark on this clone: Its target is unknown.

TCRdb's table, derived via immunoSEQ multiplex PCR, lists solely in-frame clones and lacks some. This sample has about 120,000 clones, with about nine tenths found just once. Study-wide results and caveats: Samples come after the peak T cell response, not at day 14. There were mostly white British donors and more females than males, and clonal diversity was possibly underestimated.

CDR3 length equals 17 residues. Germline CDR1 reads KGHSH; CDR2 reads LQKENI. The V and J ends lost 1 base and 4 bases respectively, with 16 bases between them. The clonotype originates from an adult who received the MenACWY meningococcal vaccine as a control. The J gene is TRBJ2-2, the V gene TRBV18, with D perhaps matching TRBD2 (5 bases). Sequenced here: peripheral blood, sampled 28 days after the second dose of the MenACWY control vaccine. Here the CDR3 reads CASSPLPPKRITGELFF. CDR3 sequence (DNA): TGTGCCAGCTCACCACTCCCTCCAAAGCGGATCACCGGGGAGCTGTTTTTT. The whole variable domain, filled in from reference TRBV18 and TRBJ2-2, reads NAGVMQNPRHLVRRRGQEARLRCSPMKGHSHVYWYRQLPEEGLKFMVYLQKENIIDESGMPKERFSAEFPKEGPSILRIQQVVRGDSAAYFCASSPLPPKRITGELFFGEGSRLTVL.